The 25 T cell receptor beta chains below all came from one sample that was sequenced in a study of control samples from healthy donors and cancer patients. The protocol was immunoSEQ multiplex PCR, while the TCRdb copy is restricted to in-frame clones and leaves out a portion. The sample holds 70,000 to 80,000 clones; roughly 89% are singletons and the top ten take roughly a tenth. Sequencing was done on a sample of PBMCs. These receptors were collected from a woman between 50 and 59 years old with colorectal cancer.

This chain joins TRBV10-2 and TRBJ2-5; D possibly corresponds to TRBD2 (5 bases). Germline CDR1 is WSHSY and CDR2 is SAAADI. This CDR3 is built from 17 residues. Trimming left V 2 bases short and J 4 bases short, with 20 bases between. The CDR3 region is CASSERGIGLGGETQYF. The CDR3 coding sequence is TGCGCCAGCAGTGAGAGAGGGATCGGGCTAGGAGGAGAGACCCAGTACTTC.

The chain has TRBV20-1 and TRBJ2-1; a possible D gene is TRBD1 (5 bases). V dropped 3 bases and J dropped 7 bases, with 13 bases sitting between them. CDR1 and CDR2 (germline): DFQATT, SNEGSKA (reference sequence). This CDR3 comprises 13 residues. The CDR3 nucleotides read TGCAGTGCTAGTTTTGCAGGGCGGAATGAGCAGTTCTTC. Its translation: CSASFAGRNEQFF.

This clone was picked up a small number of times. V is TRBV23-1 and J is TRBJ2-7, with TRBD2 as a possible D gene (5 bases). TRBV23-1 is designated an ORF whose function remains uncertain. The CDR3 length is 15 residues. V dropped 0 bases and J dropped 4 bases, with 13 bases sitting between them. CDR3 in amino acids: CASSQSGPQRYEQYV. The CDR3 DNA sequence: TGCGCCAGCAGTCAATCCGGACCGCAGCGGTACGAGCAGTACGTC.

The DNA for the CDR3 is TGCGCCAGCAGCACAAACAGGGGGAACCAAGAGACCCAGTACTTC. Its translation is CASSTNRGNQETQYF. The chain joins TRBV5-1 to TRBJ2-5; 8 positions match TRBD1. With V trimmed by 4 bases and J by 0 bases, 5 bases remained unmatched. CDR1 and CDR2 (germline): SGHRS, YFSETQ. The CDR3 loop spans 15 amino acids.

The chain combines TRBV5-5 with TRBJ2-3; perhaps TRBD1 as D (5 bases). The CDR3 has 15 amino acids. V was cut by 1 base and J by 2 bases, with 11 bases left in between. Germline values: CDR1 SGHKS, CDR2 YYEKEE (reference sequence). CDR3 bases: TGTGCCAGCAGCTTGCAGGGTCCGAACACAGATACGCAGTATTTT. Protein: CASSLQGPNTDTQYF.

This sequence joins TRBV6-5 and TRBJ2-3; tentative D call: TRBD1 (6 bases). Germline V gene lookup returns CDR1 MNHEY and CDR2 SVGAGI. There are 14 residues in the CDR3. V gave up 5 bases and J gave up 4 bases, with 13 bases separating them. The CDR3 sequence is CASSTRQDPDTQYF. The DNA for the CDR3 is TGTGCCAGCAGTACAAGACAGGACCCAGATACGCAGTATTTT.

V gene TRBV13 combines with J gene TRBJ2-1; the match to TRBD1 covers 12 bases. The CDR3 contains 18 residues. The V and J ends lost 0 bases and 8 bases, in that order; junction bases with no gene match: 11. Germline V gene sequence: CDR1 PRHDT, CDR2 FYEKMQ (reference sequence). The CDR3 region is CASSLGLNVGQGAYEQFF. The DNA for the CDR3 is TGTGCCAGCAGCTTAGGCCTAAATGTGGGACAGGGGGCCTATGAGCAGTTCTTC. Full variable domain (rest looked up from reference TRBV13 and TRBJ2-1): AAGVIQSPRHLIKEKRETATLKCYPIPRHDTVYWYQQGPGQDPQFLISFYEKMQSDKGSIPDRFSAQQFSDYHSELNMSSLELGDSALYFCASSLGLNVGQGAYEQFFGPGTRLTVL.

The gene calls are TRBV7-2 and TRBJ1-2; D call uncertain. The germline gives CDR1 SGHTA, CDR2 FQGNSA. V was cut by 4 bases and J by 5 bases, with 14 bases left in between. CDR3 size: 14 residues. CDR3 coding DNA: TGTGCCAGCAGCTCCACCTTGGGCGGGTATGGCTACACCTTC. Its protein product is CASSSTLGGYGYTF.

This sequence joins TRBV7-2 and TRBJ1-2; 7 bases align to TRBD1. The CDR3 is 15 residues long. V lost 1 base to trimming and J lost 4 bases; unmatched junction nucleotides: 6. CDR1 is SGHTA and CDR2 is FQGNSA in the germline V gene. CDR3 region: CASSLDKGQTYGYTF. Written as DNA, the CDR3 is TGTGCCAGCAGCTTAGACAAGGGACAGACCTATGGCTACACCTTC.

This clone was seen once. The V call is TRBV18, the J call TRBJ2-3; D tentatively fits TRBD1 or TRBD2 (6 bases each). This CDR3 is 17 amino acids long. CDR1 is KGHSH, CDR2 LQKENI, per germline. Trimming removed 3 bases from V and 5 bases from J, with 21 bases in between. CDR3 loop: CASSPSSGAKGQDTQYF. DNA for the CDR3: TGTGCCAGCTCACCGTCGTCGGGGGCCAAAGGACAAGATACGCAGTATTTT.

The chain links TRBV2 to TRBJ1-4; D ambiguous. The CDR3 spans 12 residues. The ends were cut back, 4 bases at V and 8 bases at J, with 8 bases in the middle. Germline V CDR1 and CDR2: SNHLY, FYNNEI. The CDR3 bases are TGTGCCAGCAGTGTGGCCAAGGAAAAACTGTTTTTT. This sequence encodes CASSVAKEKLFF. The full variable domain, its missing parts supplied by reference TRBV2 and TRBJ1-4, is EPEVTQTPSHQVTQMGQEVILRCVPISNHLYFYWYRQILGQKVEFLVSFYNNEISEKSEIFDDQFSVERPDGSNFTLKIRSTKLEDSAMYFCASSVAKEKLFFGSGTQLSVL.

This chain's CDR3 is CATLGDQAGNEQFF. In nucleotides, the CDR3 is TGTGCCACCCTCGGGGACCAGGCAGGTAATGAGCAGTTCTTC. The genes are TRBV18 and TRBJ2-1; D possibly matches TRBD1 or TRBD2 (5 bases each). There are 14 residues in the CDR3. V was pared by 10 bases and J by 7 bases, with 20 bases between. Looked up from germline, CDR1 is KGHSH and CDR2 is LQKENI.

The chain employs TRBV3-1 (or the pseudogene TRBV3-2) and TRBJ1-2; D remains unclear. Germline CDR1 and CDR2: LGHDT and YNNKEL (reference sequence). V was pared by 1 base and J by 1 base, with 4 bases between. This CDR3 has 13 residues. The CDR3 is CASSQVINYGYTF. CDR3 in DNA: TGTGCCAGCAGCCAAGTGATTAACTATGGCTACACCTTC.

The V gene is TRBV6-1, the J gene TRBJ2-2; 7 nucleotides agree with TRBD1. The CDR3 has 17 amino acids. Losses at the gene ends were 2 bases for V and 1 base for J; bases not matched to a gene: 7. CDR1 MNHNS and CDR2 SASEGT come from the germline V gene. The CDR3 DNA reads as TGTGCCAGCAGTGAAAAGGGGAACAGGGGGAACACCGGGGAGCTGTTTTTT. This encodes CASSEKGNRGNTGELFF.

The CDR3 DNA reads TGTGCCAGCAGTCTAATGGGCCATGGCTACACCTTC. It encodes CASSLMGHGYTF. V gene TRBV28 combines with J gene TRBJ1-2; no firm D call. The V gene's germline CDR1 is MDHEN and CDR2 SYDVKM. V shed 5 bases and J shed 6 bases, with 10 bases lying between them. This CDR3 spans 12 amino acids.

The V gene is TRBV30, the J gene TRBJ1-3, with D uncertain. Trimming removed 2 bases from V and 3 bases from J, with 8 bases in between. CDR3 length: 13 residues. CDR1 and CDR2 (germline): GTSNPN, SVGIG (reference sequence). The CDR3 DNA reads TGTGCCTGGAGTCTGGCATTTGGAAACACCATATATTTT. It translates to CAWSLAFGNTIYF. Complete variable domain (other parts from reference TRBV30 and TRBJ1-3): SQTIHQWPATLVQPVGSPLSLECTVEGTSNPNLYWYRQAAGRGLQLLFYSVGIGQISSEVPQNLSASRPQDRQFILSSKKLLLSDSGFYLCAWSLAFGNTIYFGEGSWLTVV.

The rearrangement uses TRBV24-1 and TRBJ2-1; D not certain. Trimming cost V 4 bases and J 0 bases, with 12 bases left between them. CDR1 is KGHDR, CDR2 SFDVKD, per germline. The CDR3 has 16 amino acids. CDR3 nucleotides: TGTGCCACCAGTGAAACACGCTTGAGCTCCTACAATGAGCAGTTCTTC. Translation gives CATSETRLSSYNEQFF.

V and J are TRBV28 and TRBJ2-7, with D maybe TRBD1 (6 bases). The CDR3 totals 13 residues. Germline-derived CDR1 and CDR2 are MDHEN and SYDVKM. Trimming shortened V by 3 bases and J by 4 bases, and 10 bases separated the two germline ends. The CDR3 protein is CASSFYRDYEQYV. In DNA form, the CDR3 reads TGTGCCAGCAGTTTCTACAGGGATTACGAGCAGTACGTC.

The chain is built from TRBV12-5 and TRBJ2-1; 12 bases match TRBD2. The CDR3 runs 15 residues. Germline V gene lookup returns CDR1 LGHNT and CDR2 FRNRAP. The ends lost 4 bases at V and 5 bases at J; junction bases unmatched: 3. CDR3 amino acids: CASGSSGGANNEQFF. The CDR3 DNA follows: TGTGCTAGTGGTTCTAGCGGGGGGGCCAACAATGAGCAGTTCTTC.

The chain carries TRBV6-5 and TRBJ1-5, with a weak D call TRBD1 (5 bases). Per germline, CDR1 MNHEY and CDR2 SVGAGI. Trimming shortened V by 6 bases and J by 6 bases, and 15 bases separated the two germline ends. The CDR3 sequence is 14 residues long. In DNA, the CDR3 is TGTGCCAGCAGACCTCCAGGGCTTGGTCAGCCCCAGCATTTT. Residues: CASRPPGLGQPQHF.

V and J are TRBV27 and TRBJ2-3, with D possibly matching TRBD1 (7 bases). V was trimmed by 6 bases and J by 4 bases, leaving 23 bases between them. CDR1 is MNHEY and CDR2 is SMNVEV in the germline V gene (reference sequence). The CDR3 spans 17 residues. DNA of the CDR3: TGTGCCAGCAGCTCCGCCCAGGGGGGCGGGTTATCAGATACGCAGTATTTT. Amino acids: CASSSAQGGGLSDTQYF.

This chain joins TRBV9 and TRBJ1-3, with 9 positions matching TRBD1. CDR1 is SGDLS and CDR2 is YYNGEE in the germline V gene. V was pared by 4 bases and J by 4 bases, with 9 bases of the junction left unmatched. This CDR3 spans 16 amino acids. CDR3 amino acids: CASSTRTGAKGNTIYF. CDR3 DNA: TGTGCCAGCAGCACCCGGACAGGGGCAAAAGGAAACACCATATATTTT.

This chain joins TRBV6-1 and TRBJ1-3; D remains unclear. There are 14 residues in the CDR3. Per the germline V gene, CDR1 is MNHNS and CDR2 is SASEGT. V dropped 2 bases and J dropped 3 bases, with 8 bases sitting between them. The CDR3 loop is CASSELGNGNTIYF. CDR3 bases: TGTGCCAGCAGTGAATTAGGGAATGGAAACACCATATATTTT.

The chain has TRBV7-2 and TRBJ1-1; TRBD1 might be the D (5 bases). Trimming took 5 bases from V and 8 from J, leaving 18 bases between them. The CDR3 is made up of 14 amino acids. CDR1 and CDR2 (germline): SGHTA, FQGNSA. The CDR3: CASSAHRDVVEAFF. CDR3 DNA: TGTGCCAGCAGCGCACACCGGGACGTAGTAGAAGCTTTCTTT.

The chain recombines TRBV4-1 with TRBJ1-1; a possible D gene is TRBD1 (5 bases). The CDR3 totals 14 residues. Germline V lookup: CDR1 MGHRA, CDR2 YSYEKL. V shed 4 bases and J shed 1 base, with 10 bases lying between them. CDR3 loop: CASSRQLANTEAFF. Written as DNA, the CDR3 is TGCGCCAGCAGCCGACAGCTGGCGAACACTGAAGCTTTCTTT.